This T cell receptor beta chain was captured in a study of OX40 agonist ivuxolimab in advanced cancers. Study at large: An anti-OX40 (CD134) antibody with agonistic activity, ivuxolimab, was administered to patients.

The germline V gene has CDR1 SGHTA and CDR2 FQGNSA. CDR3 length: 14 residues. J was trimmed by 7 bases and V by 2 bases; bases with no gene match: 3. This clone was observed a few times. Clones were read by immunoSEQ multiplex PCR, and TCRdb kept only the in-frame ones, dropping some. The sample yields around 65,000 clones, approximately 90% seen once. This specimen was CD4+ or CD8+ T cells sorted from blood, taken in a trial of the OX40 agonist ivuxolimab. This sequence originates from an adult with an advanced solid tumor such as melanoma, head and neck, liver or kidney cancer. The chain employs TRBV7-2 and TRBJ1-5, with 9 bases lining up with TRBD1. The CDR3 DNA sequence: TGTGCCAGCAGCTTAAGGACAGGGGACCAGCCCCAGCATTTT. Translating gives CASSLRTGDQPQHF.